A single sample is the source of the 22 T cell receptor beta chains below, sequenced in a study of long-term antiretroviral therapy in people with HIV. The immunoSEQ assay was v3.0, run at survey level. Sequencing used immunoSEQ multiplex PCR; TCRdb keeps in-frame clones, though not all of them. Of several thousand clones listed, roughly 84% were seen once; the top ten hold about 22%. The sequencing used unsorted PBMCs, collected 1.1 years after starting antiretroviral therapy. The receptors here all came from a man between 35 and 55 years old with HIV.

The chain carries TRBV5-8 and TRBJ2-7; 8 bases line up with TRBD1. V shed 4 bases and J 4 bases; nucleotides not matched to a gene: 4. The CDR3 is made up of 13 amino acids. Per the germline V gene, CDR1 is SGHTS and CDR2 is YDEGEE. The CDR3 DNA is TGTGCCAGCAGCCGGGACAGGCTTTACGAGCAGTACTTC. Encoded protein: CASSRDRLYEQYF.

The V gene is TRBV30, the J gene TRBJ1-2; D is undetermined. The V end was cut by 0 bases, the J end by 9 bases, with 11 bases between. The length of the CDR3 is 12 residues. The germline V gene has CDR1 GTSNPN and CDR2 SVGIG (reference sequence). In DNA, the CDR3 is TGTGCCTGGAGTGTACAAGGCACGCGCTACACCTTC. Translation gives CAWSVQGTRYTF.

The chain is built from TRBV19 and TRBJ1-3; D call uncertain. CDR3 size: 15 residues. V lost 3 bases and J lost 3, with 12 bases in between. Looked up from germline, CDR1 is LNHDA and CDR2 is SQIVND (reference sequence). For the CDR3, the DNA is TGTGCCAGTAGTATCGGCACGGACGGTGGAAACACCATATATTTT. It is translated as CASSIGTDGGNTIYF.

CDR3 DNA sequence: TGTGCCAGCAGCCCCGGCGGCGGGGGAGGGACCCAGTACTTC. The encoded protein is CASSPGGGGGTQYF. The V call is TRBV11-3, the J call TRBJ2-5, with 7 bases identical to TRBD2. With V trimmed by 5 bases and J by 7 bases, 10 bases remained unmatched. Per the germline V gene, CDR1 is SGHNT and CDR2 is YENEEA. CDR3 size: 14 residues.

The CDR3 DNA is TGTGCCAGCAGCTCGACAGGCGCATCCTCCTACGAGCAGTACTTC. Its translation: CASSSTGASSYEQYF. This chain connects TRBV7-9 to TRBJ2-7; maybe TRBD1 (6 bases). V dropped 4 bases and J dropped 0 bases, with 13 bases sitting between them. Germline V lookup: CDR1 SEHNR, CDR2 FQNEAQ (reference sequence). This CDR3 is 15 amino acids long.

The J gene is TRBJ2-7, the V gene TRBV7-9; TRBD2 might be the D (6 bases). Trimming removed 4 bases from V and 2 bases from J, with 12 bases in between. In germline, CDR1 is SEHNR, CDR2 FQNEAQ (reference sequence). This CDR3 contains 14 residues. This CDR3 is CASSSSGLTYEQYF. In DNA, the CDR3 is TGTGCCAGCAGCTCCTCAGGACTAACCTACGAGCAGTACTTC.

J is TRBJ1-1 and V is TRBV7-6, with D perhaps matching TRBD1 (5 bases). The V gene lost 4 bases and the J gene lost 1 base, with 7 bases spanning the gap. The CDR3 length is 13 residues. The germline V gene has CDR1 SGHVS and CDR2 FNYEAQ. The CDR3 loop is CASSSQGNTEAFF. The CDR3 nucleotides read TGTGCCAGCAGCTCTCAGGGGAACACTGAAGCTTTCTTT.

This chain connects TRBV11-3 to TRBJ2-2; D is undetermined. Per germline, CDR1 SGHNT and CDR2 YENEEA. The CDR3 has 11 amino acids. The ends were cut back, 5 bases at V and 6 bases at J, with 4 bases in the middle. DNA for the CDR3: TGTGCCAGCAGCGGGCCCGGGGAGCTGTTTTTT. It specifies CASSGPGELFF.

Concerning this clone itself: At one end, the junction sequence differs from germline, possibly due to a read error. This chain links TRBV9 with TRBJ1-1; D is uncertain. Germline V gene data show CDR1 as SGDLS and CDR2 as YYNGEE. The CDR3 is 9 residues long. CDR3 coding DNA: TGTGCCAGCAGCCCTCCCGGTGGGTTT. It is translated as CASSPPGGF. The whole variable domain, remainder taken from reference TRBV9 and TRBJ1-1, is DSGVTQTPKHLITATGQRVTLRCSPRSGDLSVYWYQQSLDQGLQFLIQYYNGEERAKGNILERFSAQQFPDLHSELNLSSLELGDSALYFCASSPPGGFGQGTRLTVV.

This chain connects TRBV29-1 to TRBJ2-3; D is unresolved. This CDR3 has 12 residues. Per the germline V gene, CDR1 is SQVTM and CDR2 is ANQGSEA. The V and J ends lost 4 bases and 4 bases respectively, with 9 bases between them. CDR3 nucleotide sequence: TGCAGCGTTGTAAGGGCGGCAGATACGCAGTATTTT. It is translated as CSVVRAADTQYF.

V usage is TRBV19 and J usage is TRBJ2-3, with unresolved D. The ends were cut back, 4 bases at V and 0 bases at J, with 5 bases in the middle. The CDR3 consists of 13 residues. In germline, CDR1 is LNHDA, CDR2 SQIVND (reference sequence). The CDR3 region is CASSTFSTDTQYF. CDR3 nucleotide sequence: TGTGCCAGTAGTACCTTTAGCACAGATACGCAGTATTTT.

This chain links TRBV19 with TRBJ2-7; a weak D match, TRBD1 (5 bases). Germline V gene sequence: CDR1 LNHDA, CDR2 SQIVND (reference sequence). The CDR3 runs 15 residues. V shed 1 base and J shed 0 bases, with 10 bases lying between them. The chain's CDR3 is CASSIVGASSYEQYF. CDR3 DNA: TGTGCCAGTAGTATAGTAGGGGCCAGCTCCTACGAGCAGTACTTC.

J is TRBJ2-1 and V is TRBV27, with D possibly being TRBD1 or TRBD2 (6 bases each). The V gene's germline CDR1 is MNHEY and CDR2 SMNVEV (reference sequence). Trimming shortened V by 5 bases and J by 4 bases, and 18 bases separated the two germline ends. The CDR3 covers 16 residues. The CDR3 sequence is CASSTAGHPSYNEQFF. CDR3 bases: TGTGCCAGCAGTACTGCGGGACATCCCTCATACAATGAGCAGTTCTTC.

The chain joins TRBV29-1 to TRBJ2-1; a possible D gene is TRBD2 (7 bases). Germline CDR1 and CDR2: SQVTM and ANQGSEA. Trimming pared 6 bases from V and 12 bases from J, leaving 21 bases between. The CDR3 runs to 13 residues. The CDR3 sequence: CSVPDWGGAGQFF. The CDR3 DNA sequence: TGCAGCGTGCCAGACTGGGGGGGGGCGGGGCAGTTCTTC.

This chain joins TRBV9 and TRBJ1-1, with no clear D. This CDR3 has 13 amino acids. Germline lookup yields CDR1 SGDLS and CDR2 YYNGEE. V was shortened by 3 bases and J by 1 base, with 7 bases between the two germline ends. CDR3 sequence (DNA): TGTGCCAGCAGCGCCGACCGGAACACTGAAGCTTTCTTT. It translates to CASSADRNTEAFF.

This chain connects TRBV30 to TRBJ1-1; D is undetermined. Germline V gene data show CDR1 as GTSNPN and CDR2 as SVGIG (reference sequence). The CDR3 spans 13 residues. V lost 1 base and J lost 0, with 6 bases in between. The CDR3 DNA is TGTGCCTGGAGTGGGCAGATGAACACTGAAGCTTTCTTT. As protein: CAWSGQMNTEAFF.

This clone was seen a few times. The rearrangement uses TRBV2 and TRBJ1-5, with 7 bases matching TRBD1. Germline CDR1 SNHLY, CDR2 FYNNEI. The V and J ends lost 8 bases and 3 bases, in that order; junction bases with no gene match: 7. CDR3 size: 14 residues. CDR3 residues: CASSRDSFNQPQHF. The CDR3 region has the DNA TGTGCCAGCTCCCGGGACAGCTTCAATCAGCCCCAGCATTTT.

V gene TRBV6-5 combines with J gene TRBJ2-5; no clear D gene. The V end was cut by 6 bases, the J end by 1 base, with 12 bases between. The germline CDR1 and CDR2 sequences are MNHEY and SVGAGI. The CDR3 contains 14 residues. Here the CDR3 reads CASSPGPRQETQYF. The CDR3 region has the DNA TGTGCCAGCAGCCCTGGGCCCCGCCAAGAGACCCAGTACTTC.

The chain combines TRBV29-1 with TRBJ2-7, with D possibly being TRBD2 (6 bases). This CDR3 is 12 amino acids long. Germline CDR1 is SQVTM and CDR2 is ANQGSEA. V was pared by 4 bases and J by 2 bases, with 9 bases between. The CDR3 coding sequence is TGCAGCGTTGGTTCGGGAGCCTACGAGCAGTACTTC. Translated, it gives CSVGSGAYEQYF.

By share, this clone ranks as large. The chain couples TRBV7-3 to TRBJ1-2; TRBD1 matches at 9 bases. Germline CDR1 and CDR2: SGHTA and FQGTGA. The CDR3 length is 15 residues. V lost 0 bases and J lost 6; bases outside the gene matches: 5. The CDR3 protein is CASSLTGQGPDGYTF. CDR3 sequence (DNA): TGTGCCAGCAGCTTAACGGGACAGGGTCCCGATGGCTACACCTTC.

This chain joins TRBV10-3 and TRBJ1-5; 7 bases fit TRBD1. Losses at the gene ends were 3 bases for V and 2 bases for J; bases not matched to a gene: 4. Germline V gene data show CDR1 as ENHRY and CDR2 as SYGVKD. The CDR3 length is 15 residues. DNA for the CDR3: TGTGCCATCAGTGAAAGGGGGCCGGGCAATCAGCCCCAGCATTTT. It translates to CAISERGPGNQPQHF.

This clone has a handful of counts. The chain employs TRBV4-1 and TRBJ2-7; 9 bases match TRBD2. The CDR3 extends over 16 amino acids. Germline-derived CDR1 and CDR2 are MGHRA and YSYEKL. Trimming cost V 0 bases and J 5 bases; bases outside gene matches: 8. CDR3 loop: CASSQDWGLAFHEQYF. The CDR3 region has the DNA TGCGCCAGCAGCCAAGATTGGGGACTAGCTTTCCACGAGCAGTACTTC.